This entry is about one T cell receptor (beta chain). Its antigen is currently unknown. The sample is drawn from a study of a mutant IDH1 vaccine in newly diagnosed glioma. On the study more broadly: Previous care, which was radiotherapy, temozolomide, or both, most often involved both. Study results and caveats: Vaccination elicited immune responses in 93.3% of patients. Changes in the top peripheral T cell clonotypes seemingly had no bearing on pseudoprogression.

Sequenced by immunoSEQ multiplex PCR; TCRdb stores in-frame clones only, minus some. Seen here are under 35,000 clones, about four fifths observed once, and the top ten hold about 21%. This CDR3 region has 16 residues. Trimming shortened V by 0 bases and J by 7 bases, and 18 bases separated the two germline ends. Germline V lookup: CDR1 LGHNA, CDR2 YSLEER. Time point in this sample: baseline, week 1 (first vaccination visit). Described treatment: pre-vaccination baseline after standard-of-care therapy. Those who donated had recent WHO grade 3 or 4 IDH1-mutant, ATRX-lost astrocytomas. The chain carries TRBV4-3 and TRBJ1-2; tentatively, D is TRBD1 (5 bases). Source: PBMCs, taken from a glioma patient treated with radiotherapy, temozolomide or both. This sequence was found in a man aged 30 to 45 with glioma. The CDR3 spells CASSQERLWGTGGYTF. CDR3 nucleotide sequence: TGCGCCAGCAGCCAAGAACGGCTCTGGGGGACTGGTGGCTACACCTTC.